This T cell receptor (beta chain) originates from a study of vaccination and CD4 T cells after COVID-19. Treatment indicated: roughly 10-day PBMC culture with coronavirus spike peptide pools or control peptides (ViraFEST assay). Germline lookup yields CDR1 MNHEY and CDR2 SMNVEV (reference sequence). V was pared by 8 bases and J by 0 bases, with 8 bases between. This CDR3 spans 14 amino acids. Cultured CD4+ T cell DNA was sequenced using the Oncomine TCR Beta short-read assay. In TCRdb, the PCR reads were re-called with MiXCR into one record per CDR3 protein. The data hold roughly 13,000 distinct CDR3 sequences, with around three fifths observed a single time. This clonotype appeared a few times. The target antigen is unknown.

The sequencing sample was made of CD4+ T cells from blood, cultured in vitro. The J gene is TRBJ1-6, the V gene TRBV27; D remains unclear. The sequence was collected from a human donor who had recovered from COVID-19. The CDR3 protein is CASGASSYNSPLHF. The DNA for the CDR3 is TGTGCCAGCGGAGCCAGCTCCTATAATTCACCCCTCCACTTT.